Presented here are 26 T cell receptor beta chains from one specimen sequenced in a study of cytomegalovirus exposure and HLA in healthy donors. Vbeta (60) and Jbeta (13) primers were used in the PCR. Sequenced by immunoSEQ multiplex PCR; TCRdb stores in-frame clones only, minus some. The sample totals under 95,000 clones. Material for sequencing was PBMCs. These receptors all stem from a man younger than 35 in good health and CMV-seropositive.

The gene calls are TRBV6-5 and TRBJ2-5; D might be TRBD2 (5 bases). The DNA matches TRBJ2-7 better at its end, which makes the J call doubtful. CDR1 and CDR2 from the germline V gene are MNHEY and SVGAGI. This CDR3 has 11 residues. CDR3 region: CASSLAAEQYF. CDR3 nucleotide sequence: TGTGCCAGCAGTCTAGCTGCCGAGCAGTACTTC.

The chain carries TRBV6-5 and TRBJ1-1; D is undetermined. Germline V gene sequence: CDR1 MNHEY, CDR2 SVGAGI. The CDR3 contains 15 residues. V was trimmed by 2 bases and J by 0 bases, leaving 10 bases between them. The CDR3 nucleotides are TGTGCCAGCAGTTACCAACTCGGTATGAACACTGAAGCTTTCTTT. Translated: CASSYQLGMNTEAFF.

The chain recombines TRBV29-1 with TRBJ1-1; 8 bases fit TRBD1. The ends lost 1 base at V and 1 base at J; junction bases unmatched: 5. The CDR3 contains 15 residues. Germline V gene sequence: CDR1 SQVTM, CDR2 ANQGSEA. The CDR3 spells CSVEVTGVGNTEAFF. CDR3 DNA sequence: TGCAGCGTTGAAGTGACAGGGGTCGGGAACACTGAAGCTTTCTTT.

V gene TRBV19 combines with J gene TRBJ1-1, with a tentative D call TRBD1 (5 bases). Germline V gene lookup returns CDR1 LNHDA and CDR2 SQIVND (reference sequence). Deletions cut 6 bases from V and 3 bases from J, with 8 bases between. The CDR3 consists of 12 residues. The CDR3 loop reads CASRQGYTEAFF. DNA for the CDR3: TGTGCCAGTAGGCAGGGATACACTGAAGCTTTCTTT.

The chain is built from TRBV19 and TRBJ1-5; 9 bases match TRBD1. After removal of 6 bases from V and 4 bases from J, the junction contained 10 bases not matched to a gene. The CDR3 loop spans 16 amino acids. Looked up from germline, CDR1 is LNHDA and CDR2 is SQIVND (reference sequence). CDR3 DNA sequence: TGTGCCAGTAGCACCCCTGAAGGGACAGGGAATCAGCCCCAGCATTTT. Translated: CASSTPEGTGNQPQHF.

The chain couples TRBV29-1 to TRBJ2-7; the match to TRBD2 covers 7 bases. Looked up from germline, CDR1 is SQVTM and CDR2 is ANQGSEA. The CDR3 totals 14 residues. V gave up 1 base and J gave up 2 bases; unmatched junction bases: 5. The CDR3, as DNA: TGCAGCGTTGAAGGGAGCGGGAACACCTACGAGCAGTACTTC. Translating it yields CSVEGSGNTYEQYF.

Written as DNA, the CDR3 is TGTGCCAGCTCACCGGAGGGGCGGGATACGCAGTATTTT. Translating gives CASSPEGRDTQYF. The rearrangement uses TRBV18 and TRBJ2-3, with a tentative D call TRBD2 (6 bases). The CDR3 consists of 13 residues. Trimming removed 3 bases from V and 6 bases from J, with 10 bases in between. Germline CDR1 KGHSH, CDR2 LQKENI.

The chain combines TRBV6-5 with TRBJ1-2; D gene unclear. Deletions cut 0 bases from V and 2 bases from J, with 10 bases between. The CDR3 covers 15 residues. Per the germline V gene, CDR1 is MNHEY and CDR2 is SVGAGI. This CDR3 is CASSYSEDWNYGYTF. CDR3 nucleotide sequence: TGTGCCAGCAGTTACTCGGAGGACTGGAACTATGGCTACACCTTC.

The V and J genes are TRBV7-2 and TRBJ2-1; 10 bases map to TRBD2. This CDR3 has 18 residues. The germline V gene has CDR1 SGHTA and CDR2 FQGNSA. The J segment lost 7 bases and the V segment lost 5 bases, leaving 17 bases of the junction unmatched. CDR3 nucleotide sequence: TGTGCCAGCAGCGCCACCCCCGGAGGGGGACTAGCGTTGAATGAGCAGTTCTTC. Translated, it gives CASSATPGGGLALNEQFF.

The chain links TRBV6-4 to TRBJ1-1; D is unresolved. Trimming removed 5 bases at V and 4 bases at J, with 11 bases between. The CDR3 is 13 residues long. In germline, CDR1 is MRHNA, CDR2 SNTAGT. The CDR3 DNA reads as TGTGCCAGCAGTAATGGTAGAGGCACTGAAGCTTTCTTT. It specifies CASSNGRGTEAFF.

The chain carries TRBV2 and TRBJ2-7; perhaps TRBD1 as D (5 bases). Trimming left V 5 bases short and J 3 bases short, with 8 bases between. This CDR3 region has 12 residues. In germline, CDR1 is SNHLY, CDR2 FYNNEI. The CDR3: CASSSQDYEQYF. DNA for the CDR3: TGTGCCAGCAGTTCACAGGACTACGAGCAGTACTTC.

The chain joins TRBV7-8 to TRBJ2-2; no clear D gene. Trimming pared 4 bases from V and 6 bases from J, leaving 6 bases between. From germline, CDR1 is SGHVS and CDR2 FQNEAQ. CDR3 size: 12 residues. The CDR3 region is CASSSLSGELFF. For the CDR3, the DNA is TGTGCCAGCAGCTCCCTATCCGGGGAGCTGTTTTTT.

The CDR3 spells CASSLGSPRTGSIYHEQFF. For the CDR3, the DNA is TGCGCCAGCAGCTTGGGGAGTCCACGAACAGGGTCTATTTACCATGAGCAGTTCTTC. The chain links TRBV5-1 to TRBJ2-1; a possible D gene is TRBD1 (6 bases). The V gene lost 0 bases and the J gene lost 8 bases, with 27 bases spanning the gap. In germline, CDR1 is SGHRS, CDR2 YFSETQ. The CDR3 is made up of 19 amino acids.

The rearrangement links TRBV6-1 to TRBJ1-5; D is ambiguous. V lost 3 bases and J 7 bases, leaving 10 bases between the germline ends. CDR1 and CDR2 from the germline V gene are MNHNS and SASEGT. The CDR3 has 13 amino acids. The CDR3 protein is CASSDLAQQPQHF. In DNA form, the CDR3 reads TGTGCCAGCAGTGATCTTGCTCAGCAGCCCCAGCATTTT.

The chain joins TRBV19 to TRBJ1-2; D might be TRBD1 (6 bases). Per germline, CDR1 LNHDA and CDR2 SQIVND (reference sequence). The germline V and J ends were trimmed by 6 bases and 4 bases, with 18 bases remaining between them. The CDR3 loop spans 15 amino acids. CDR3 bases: TGTGCCAGTAGCCTAAAACGGGAACAGGGCTATGGCTACACCTTC. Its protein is CASSLKREQGYGYTF.

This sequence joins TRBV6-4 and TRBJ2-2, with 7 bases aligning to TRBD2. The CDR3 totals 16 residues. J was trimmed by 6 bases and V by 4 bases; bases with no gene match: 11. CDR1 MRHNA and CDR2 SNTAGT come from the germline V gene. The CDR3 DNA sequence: TGTGCCAGCAGTGCAGAGGGGAGGGATTCGGCCGGGGAGCTGTTTTTT. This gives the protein CASSAEGRDSAGELFF.

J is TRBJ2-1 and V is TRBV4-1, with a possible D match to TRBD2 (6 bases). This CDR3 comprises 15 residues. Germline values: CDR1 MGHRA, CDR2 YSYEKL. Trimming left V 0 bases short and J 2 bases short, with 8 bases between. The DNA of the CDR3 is TGCGCCAGCAGCCAAGAGGAGGGCCCCTACAATGAGCAGTTCTTC. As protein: CASSQEEGPYNEQFF.

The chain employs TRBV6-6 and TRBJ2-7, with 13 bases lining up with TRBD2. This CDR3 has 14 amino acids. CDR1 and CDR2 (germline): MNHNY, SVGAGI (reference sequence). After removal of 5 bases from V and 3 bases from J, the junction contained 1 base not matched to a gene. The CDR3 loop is CASSRLAGGYEQYF. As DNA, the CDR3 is TGTGCCAGCAGTAGACTAGCGGGGGGCTACGAGCAGTACTTC.

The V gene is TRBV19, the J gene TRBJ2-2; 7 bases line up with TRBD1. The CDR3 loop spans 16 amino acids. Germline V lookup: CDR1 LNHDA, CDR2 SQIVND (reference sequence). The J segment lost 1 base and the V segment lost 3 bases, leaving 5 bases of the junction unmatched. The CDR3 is CASSILRGLNTGELFF. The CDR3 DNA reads TGTGCCAGTAGTATCCTCAGGGGGTTGAACACCGGGGAGCTGTTTTTT.

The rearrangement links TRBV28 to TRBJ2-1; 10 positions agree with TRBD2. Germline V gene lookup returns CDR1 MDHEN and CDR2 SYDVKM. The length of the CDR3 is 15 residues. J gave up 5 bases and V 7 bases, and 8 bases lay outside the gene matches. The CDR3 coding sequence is TGTGCCAGCACCCCTCCGGGACTAGCGAACAATGAGCAGTTCTTC. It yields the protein CASTPPGLANNEQFF.

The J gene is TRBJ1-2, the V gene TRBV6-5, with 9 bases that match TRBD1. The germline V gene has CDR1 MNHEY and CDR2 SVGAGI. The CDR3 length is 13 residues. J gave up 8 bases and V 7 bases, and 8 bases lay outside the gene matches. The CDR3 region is CASNTGTGRGYTF. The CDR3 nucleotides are TGTGCCAGCAACACCGGGACAGGGCGAGGCTACACCTTC.

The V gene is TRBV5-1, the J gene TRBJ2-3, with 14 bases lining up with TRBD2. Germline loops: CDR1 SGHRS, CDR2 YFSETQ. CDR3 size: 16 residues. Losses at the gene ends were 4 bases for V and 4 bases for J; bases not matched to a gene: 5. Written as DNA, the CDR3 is TGCGCCAGCAGCGCCGGACTAGCGGGAGGAGCAGATACGCAGTATTTT. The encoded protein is CASSAGLAGGADTQYF.

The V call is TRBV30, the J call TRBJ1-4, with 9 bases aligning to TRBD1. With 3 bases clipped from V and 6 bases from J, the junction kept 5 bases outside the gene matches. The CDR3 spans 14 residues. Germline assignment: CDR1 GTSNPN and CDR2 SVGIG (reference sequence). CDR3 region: CAWRARTGDEKLFF. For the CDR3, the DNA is TGTGCCTGGAGGGCCAGGACAGGGGATGAAAAACTGTTTTTT.

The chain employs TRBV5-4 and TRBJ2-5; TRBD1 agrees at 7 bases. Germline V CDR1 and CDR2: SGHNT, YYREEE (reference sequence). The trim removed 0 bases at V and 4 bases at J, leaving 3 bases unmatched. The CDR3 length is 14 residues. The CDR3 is CASSLAPGGETQYF. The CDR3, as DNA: TGTGCCAGCAGCTTGGCCCCAGGGGGAGAGACCCAGTACTTC.

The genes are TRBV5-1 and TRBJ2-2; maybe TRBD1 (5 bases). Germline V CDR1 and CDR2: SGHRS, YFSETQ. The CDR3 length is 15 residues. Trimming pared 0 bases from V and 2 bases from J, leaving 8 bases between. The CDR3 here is CASSLATVNTGELFF. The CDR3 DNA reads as TGCGCCAGCAGCTTGGCGACAGTCAACACCGGGGAGCTGTTTTTT.

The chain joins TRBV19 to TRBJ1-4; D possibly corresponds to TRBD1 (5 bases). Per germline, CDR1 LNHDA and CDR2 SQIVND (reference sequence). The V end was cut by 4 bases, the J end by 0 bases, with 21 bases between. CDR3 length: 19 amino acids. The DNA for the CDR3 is TGTGCCAGTAGTAGAACAGGTCCCTCCTCCTGGGCAACTAATGAAAAACTGTTTTTT. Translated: CASSRTGPSSWATNEKLFF.